This T cell receptor beta chain originates from a study of CXCR3-negative and CXCR3-positive naive CD8 T cells. Study-wide context: Each library held about 1.5 +/- 0.3 million TRB reads, 120 million to 150 million in total.

Study-level points and caveats: For CXCR3-positive naive cells, TRB CDR3s were more hydrophobic than those of CXCR3-negative naive cells. Memory cells differed in TRBV-TRBJ usage, but naive CXCR3-negative and CXCR3-positive cells had similar usage.

Carrying UMI labels, the TRB cDNA libraries were prepared through 5' RACE. TCRdb reprocessed the 5' RACE reads and stores each CDR3 protein as one record, lacking DNA. Its table records around 80,000 distinct CDR3 sequences. This CDR3 is 14 amino acids long. To note about this clonotype: The antigen remains unidentified.

This clonotype originated in a human donor in good health. Some clones in this sample may be carry-over from other donors' samples. Material: naive CXCR3+ CD8+ T cells from blood. The sample's subset: CD45RO-CCR7+CD27+CD95- naive CD8+ T cells expressing CXCR3 (TNR3+). The chain recombines TRBV12-3 or TRBV12-4 with TRBJ1-1. The CDR3 here is CASSLAAGNTEAFF.